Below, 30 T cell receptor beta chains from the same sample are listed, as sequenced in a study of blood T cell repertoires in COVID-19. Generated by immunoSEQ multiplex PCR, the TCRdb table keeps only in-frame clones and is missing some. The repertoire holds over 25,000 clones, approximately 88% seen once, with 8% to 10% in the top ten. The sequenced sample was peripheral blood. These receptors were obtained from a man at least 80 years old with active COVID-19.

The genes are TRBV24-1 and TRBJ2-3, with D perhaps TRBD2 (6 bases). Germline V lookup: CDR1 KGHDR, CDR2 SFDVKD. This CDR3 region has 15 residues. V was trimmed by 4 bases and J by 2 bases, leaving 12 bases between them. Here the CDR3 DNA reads TGTGCCACCAGTGAATCGAGCGGGCCCACAGATACGCAGTATTTT. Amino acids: CATSESSGPTDTQYF.

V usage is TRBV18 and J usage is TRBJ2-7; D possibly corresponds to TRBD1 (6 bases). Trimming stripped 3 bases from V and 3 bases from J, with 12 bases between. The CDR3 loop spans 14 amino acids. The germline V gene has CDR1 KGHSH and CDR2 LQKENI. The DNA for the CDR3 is TGTGCCAGCTCACCGGCAGGGGCCGACTACGAGCAGTACTTC. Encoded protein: CASSPAGADYEQYF.

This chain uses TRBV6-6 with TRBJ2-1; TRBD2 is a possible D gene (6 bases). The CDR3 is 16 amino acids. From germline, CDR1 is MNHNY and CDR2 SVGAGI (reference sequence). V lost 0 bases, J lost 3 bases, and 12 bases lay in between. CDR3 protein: CASSYSGLASYNEQFF. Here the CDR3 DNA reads TGTGCCAGCAGTTACTCGGGGCTAGCGAGCTACAATGAGCAGTTCTTC.

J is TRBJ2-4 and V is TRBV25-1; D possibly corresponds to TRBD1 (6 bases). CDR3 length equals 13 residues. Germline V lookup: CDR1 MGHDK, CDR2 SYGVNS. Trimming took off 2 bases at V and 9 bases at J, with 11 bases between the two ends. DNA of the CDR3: TGTGCCAGCAGTGAAGGGGGCAGGGGCATTCAGTACTTC. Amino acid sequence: CASSEGGRGIQYF.

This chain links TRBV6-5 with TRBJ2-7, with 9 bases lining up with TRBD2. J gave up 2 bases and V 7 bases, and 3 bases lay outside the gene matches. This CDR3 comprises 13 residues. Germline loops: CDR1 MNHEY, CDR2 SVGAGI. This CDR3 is CASTAGGAYEQYF. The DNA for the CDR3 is TGTGCCAGCACAGCGGGGGGCGCCTACGAGCAGTACTTC.

Here the CDR3 reads CASSGGGAGEDTQYF. The CDR3 DNA follows: TGTGCCAGCAGTGGGGGCGGCGCGGGGGAGGATACGCAGTATTTT. The rearrangement uses TRBV27 and TRBJ2-3; D possibly corresponds to TRBD2 (7 bases). Trimming shortened V by 5 bases and J by 6 bases, and 18 bases separated the two germline ends. Germline CDR1 is MNHEY and CDR2 is SMNVEV (reference sequence). The CDR3 sequence is 15 residues long.

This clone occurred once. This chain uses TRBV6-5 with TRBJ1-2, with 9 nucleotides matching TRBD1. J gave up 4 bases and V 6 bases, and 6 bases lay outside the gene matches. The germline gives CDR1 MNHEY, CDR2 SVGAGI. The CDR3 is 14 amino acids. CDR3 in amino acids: CASRARTGVYGYTF. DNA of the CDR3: TGTGCCAGCAGAGCTAGGACAGGGGTCTATGGCTACACCTTC.

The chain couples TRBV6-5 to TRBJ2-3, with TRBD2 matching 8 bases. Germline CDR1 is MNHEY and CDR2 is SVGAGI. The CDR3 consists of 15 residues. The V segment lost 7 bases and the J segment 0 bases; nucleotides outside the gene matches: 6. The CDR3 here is CASIRGLASTDTQYF. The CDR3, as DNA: TGTGCCAGCATCAGAGGACTAGCTAGCACAGATACGCAGTATTTT.

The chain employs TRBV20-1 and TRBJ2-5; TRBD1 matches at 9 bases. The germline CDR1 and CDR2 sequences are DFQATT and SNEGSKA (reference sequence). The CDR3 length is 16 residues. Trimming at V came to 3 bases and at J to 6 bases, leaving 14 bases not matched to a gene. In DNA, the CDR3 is TGCAGTGCTAGTGAACAGGGGGCGATTTCCCTTCAGACCCAGTACTTC. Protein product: CSASEQGAISLQTQYF.

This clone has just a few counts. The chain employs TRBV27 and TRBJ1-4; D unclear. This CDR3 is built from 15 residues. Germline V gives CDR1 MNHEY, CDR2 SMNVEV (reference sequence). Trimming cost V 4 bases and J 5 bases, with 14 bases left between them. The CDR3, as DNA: TGTGCCAGCAGTTCCAAACCCGGGTTCAATGAAAAACTGTTTTTT. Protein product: CASSSKPGFNEKLFF.

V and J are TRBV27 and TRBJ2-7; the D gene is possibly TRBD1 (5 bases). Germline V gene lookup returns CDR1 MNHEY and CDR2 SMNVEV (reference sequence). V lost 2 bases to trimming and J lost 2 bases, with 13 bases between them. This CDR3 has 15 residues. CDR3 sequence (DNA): TGTGCCAGCAGTTTAGTGAGCAGGGCCACCTACGAGCAGTACTTC. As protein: CASSLVSRATYEQYF.

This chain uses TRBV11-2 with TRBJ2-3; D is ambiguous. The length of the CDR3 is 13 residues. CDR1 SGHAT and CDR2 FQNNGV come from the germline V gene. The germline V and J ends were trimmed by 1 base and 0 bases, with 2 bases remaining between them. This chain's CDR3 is CASSLASTDTQYF. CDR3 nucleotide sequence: TGTGCCAGCAGCTTAGCTAGCACAGATACGCAGTATTTT.

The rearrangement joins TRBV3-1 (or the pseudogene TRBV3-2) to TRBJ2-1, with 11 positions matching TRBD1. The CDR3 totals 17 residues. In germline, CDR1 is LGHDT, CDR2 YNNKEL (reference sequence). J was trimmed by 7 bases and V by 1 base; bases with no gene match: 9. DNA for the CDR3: TGTGCCAGCAGCCAAGCTCTGGTGGGACAGGGGGGAAATGAGCAGTTCTTC. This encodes CASSQALVGQGGNEQFF.

The CDR3 protein is CASSESALETDTQYF. The CDR3 DNA sequence: TGCGCCAGCAGTGAGTCAGCGCTAGAAACAGATACGCAGTATTTT. This chain uses TRBV10-1 with TRBJ2-3; D remains ambiguous. V dropped 0 bases and J dropped 3 bases, with 10 bases sitting between them. Germline CDR1 and CDR2: WNHNN and SYGVQD (reference sequence). This CDR3 contains 15 residues.

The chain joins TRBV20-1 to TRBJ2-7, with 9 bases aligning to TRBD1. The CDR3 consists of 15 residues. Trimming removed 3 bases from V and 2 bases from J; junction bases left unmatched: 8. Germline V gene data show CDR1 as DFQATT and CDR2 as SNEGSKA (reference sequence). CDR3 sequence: CSASSMTGGTYEQYF. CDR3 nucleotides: TGCAGTGCTAGTTCCATGACAGGGGGGACCTACGAGCAGTACTTC.

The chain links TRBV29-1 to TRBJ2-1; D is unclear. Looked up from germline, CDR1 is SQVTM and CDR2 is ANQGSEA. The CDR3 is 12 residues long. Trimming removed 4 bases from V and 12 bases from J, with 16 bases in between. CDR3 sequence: CSVVVGEIGQFF. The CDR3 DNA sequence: TGCAGCGTTGTAGTCGGAGAGATCGGGCAGTTCTTC.

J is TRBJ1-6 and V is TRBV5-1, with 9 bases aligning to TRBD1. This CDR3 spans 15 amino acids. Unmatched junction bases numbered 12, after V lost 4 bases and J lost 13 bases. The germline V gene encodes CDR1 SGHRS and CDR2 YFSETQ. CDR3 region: CASSPQGAQGVPLHF. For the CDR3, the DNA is TGCGCCAGCAGCCCACAGGGGGCCCAGGGTGTGCCCCTCCACTTT. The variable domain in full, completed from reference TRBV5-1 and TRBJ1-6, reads KAGVTQTPRYLIKTRGQQVTLSCSPISGHRSVSWYQQTPGQGLQFLFEYFSETQRNKGNFPGRFSGRQFSNSRSEMNVSTLELGDSALYLCASSPQGAQGVPLHFGNGTRLTVT.

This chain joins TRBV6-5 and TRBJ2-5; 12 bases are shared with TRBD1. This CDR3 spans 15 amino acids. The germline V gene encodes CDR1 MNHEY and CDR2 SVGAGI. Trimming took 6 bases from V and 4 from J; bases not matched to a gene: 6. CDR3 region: CASRPGQGAGETQYF. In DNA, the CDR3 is TGTGCCAGCAGGCCGGGACAGGGGGCAGGAGAGACCCAGTACTTC.

The DNA for the CDR3 is TGTGCCAGCTCTCCTTCCGAGACCCAGTACTTC. Protein: CASSPSETQYF. The chain has TRBV18 and TRBJ2-5, with D uncertain. Deletions cut 6 bases from V and 5 bases from J, with 7 bases between. The CDR3 covers 11 residues. The V gene's germline CDR1 is KGHSH and CDR2 LQKENI.

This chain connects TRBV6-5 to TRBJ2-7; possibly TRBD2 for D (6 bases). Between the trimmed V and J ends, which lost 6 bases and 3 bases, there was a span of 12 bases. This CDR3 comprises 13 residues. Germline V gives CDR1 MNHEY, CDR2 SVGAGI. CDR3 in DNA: TGTGCCAGCAGACGAGCGGGTTACTACGAGCAGTACTTC. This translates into CASRRAGYYEQYF.

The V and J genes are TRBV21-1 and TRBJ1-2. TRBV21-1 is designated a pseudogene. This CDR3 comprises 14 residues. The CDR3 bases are TGTGCCAGCCGCGGAAACTTGCCTAACTATGGCTACACCTTC. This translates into CASRGNLPNYGYTF.

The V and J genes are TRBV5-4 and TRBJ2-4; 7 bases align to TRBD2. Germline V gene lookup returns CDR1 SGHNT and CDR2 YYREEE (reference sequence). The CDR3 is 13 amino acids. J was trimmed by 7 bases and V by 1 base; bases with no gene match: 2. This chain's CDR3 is CASSLFGGNIQYF. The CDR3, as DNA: TGTGCCAGCAGCTTGTTCGGGGGGAACATTCAGTACTTC.

Written as DNA, the CDR3 is TGTGCCAGTAGCACAGGGTTCTCGGGCGGAGGAGGACAGCCCCAGCATTTT. The encoded protein is CASSTGFSGGGGQPQHF. This rearrangement joins TRBV19 to TRBJ1-5, with D possibly being TRBD1 (6 bases). CDR3 length: 17 amino acids. Germline V gives CDR1 LNHDA, CDR2 SQIVND (reference sequence). Deletions cut 6 bases from V and 7 bases from J, with 25 bases between.

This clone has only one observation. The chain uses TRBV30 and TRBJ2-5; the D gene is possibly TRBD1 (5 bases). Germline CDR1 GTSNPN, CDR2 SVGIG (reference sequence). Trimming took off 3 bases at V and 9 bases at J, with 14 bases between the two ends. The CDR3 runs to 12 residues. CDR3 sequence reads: CAWSPNQGAQYF. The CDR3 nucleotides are TGTGCCTGGAGCCCGAACCAAGGGGCCCAGTACTTC.

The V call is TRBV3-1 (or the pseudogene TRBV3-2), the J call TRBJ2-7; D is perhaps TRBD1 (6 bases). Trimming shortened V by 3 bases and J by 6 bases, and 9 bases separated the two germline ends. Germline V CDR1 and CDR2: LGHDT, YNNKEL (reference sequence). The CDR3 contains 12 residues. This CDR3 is CASSQARGEQYF. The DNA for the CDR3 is TGTGCCAGCAGCCAGGCCAGGGGCGAGCAGTACTTC.

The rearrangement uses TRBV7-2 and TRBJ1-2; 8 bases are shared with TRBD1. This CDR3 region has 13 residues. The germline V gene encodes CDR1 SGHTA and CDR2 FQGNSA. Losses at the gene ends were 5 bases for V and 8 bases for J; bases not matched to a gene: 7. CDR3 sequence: CASSQDRVGGYTF. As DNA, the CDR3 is TGTGCCAGCAGCCAGGACAGGGTGGGGGGCTACACCTTC.

CDR3 nucleotide sequence: TGTGCCAGCAGCTTACAGGGGGTGGGTTCCACTGAAGCTTTCTTT. Translating gives CASSLQGVGSTEAFF. The chain employs TRBV7-9 and TRBJ1-1; TRBD1 matches at 7 bases. V lost 2 bases, J lost 4 bases, and 7 bases stayed unmatched. The CDR3 has 15 amino acids. Germline CDR1 and CDR2: SEHNR and FQNEAQ (reference sequence).

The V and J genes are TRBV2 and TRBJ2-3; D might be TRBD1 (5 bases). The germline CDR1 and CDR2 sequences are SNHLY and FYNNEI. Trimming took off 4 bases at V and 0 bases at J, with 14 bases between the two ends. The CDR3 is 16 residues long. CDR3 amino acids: CASSARQRKSTDTQYF. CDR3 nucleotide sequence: TGTGCCAGCAGTGCCCGACAGAGGAAGAGCACAGATACGCAGTATTTT. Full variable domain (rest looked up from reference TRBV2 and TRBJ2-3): EPEVTQTPSHQVTQMGQEVILRCVPISNHLYFYWYRQILGQKVEFLVSFYNNEISEKSEIFDDQFSVERPDGSNFTLKIRSTKLEDSAMYFCASSARQRKSTDTQYFGPGTRLTVL.

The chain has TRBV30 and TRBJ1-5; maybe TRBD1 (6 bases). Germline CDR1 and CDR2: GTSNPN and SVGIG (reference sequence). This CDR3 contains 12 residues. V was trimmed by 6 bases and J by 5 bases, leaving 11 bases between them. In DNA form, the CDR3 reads TGTGCCTGTTCAGGGGTGGATCAGCCCCAGCATTTT. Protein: CACSGVDQPQHF.

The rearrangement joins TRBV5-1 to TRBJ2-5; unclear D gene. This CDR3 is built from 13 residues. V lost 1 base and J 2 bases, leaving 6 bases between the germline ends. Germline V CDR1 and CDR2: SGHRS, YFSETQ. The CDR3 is CASSLMRQETQYF. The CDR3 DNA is TGCGCCAGCAGCTTGATGCGTCAAGAGACCCAGTACTTC.